A selection of T cell receptor beta chains follows, all from one sample in a study of blood T cell repertoires in COVID-19. Assay: immunoSEQ multiplex PCR; the TCRdb copy retains only in-frame clones and omits some. Of hundreds of thousands of clones detected, 75% to 90% appear once; the ten largest clones hold approximately 19%. Sample: PBMCs or T cells enriched from blood (not recorded which). The receptors stem from a man in his forties who had recovered from COVID-19. Both conserved end residues are part of each CDR3. A D gene is named only where the DNA matches it firmly. Expanded clones get a size class; other rows say once, few or many, or leave the size out.

v_gene	d_gene	j_gene	abundance	CDR3nt	CDR3aa
TRBV5-6	-	TRBJ2-7	-	TGTGCCAGCAGCTTAGGGCTAGCGTTAACCTACGAGCAGTACTTC	CASSLGLALTYEQYF
TRBV10-3	-	TRBJ2-7	-	TGTGCCATCAGTGAGGCACGGGGATTGCGCTACGAGCAGTACTTC	CAISEARGLRYEQYF
TRBV30	TRBD1	TRBJ1-4	-	TGTGCCTGGAGTGATGGACAGGGGGAGTGGGAAAAACTGTTTTTT	CAWSDGQGEWEKLFF
TRBV15	TRBD1	TRBJ2-7	-	TGTGCCACCAACCTGGGACAGAACTACGAGCAGTACTTC	CATNLGQNYEQYF
TRBV29-1	-	TRBJ2-7	-	TGCAGCGTTGGGTCAGGGGATGGGGACTACGAGCAGTACTTC	CSVGSGDGDYEQYF
TRBV15	TRBD1	TRBJ1-1	-	TGTGCCACCAGCAGAGTGAGGGGGACAGGGAACACTGAAGCTTTCTTT	CATSRVRGTGNTEAFF
TRBV6-4	TRBD2	TRBJ2-1	-	TGTGCCAGCAGTGACGGGACTAGCAACTACAATGAGCAGTTCTTC	CASSDGTSNYNEQFF
TRBV11-1	-	TRBJ2-1	large	TGTGCCAGCAGCGGTCTCAGGGGCCGGTACAATGAGCAGTTCTTC	CASSGLRGRYNEQFF
TRBV11-3	TRBD2	TRBJ2-1	-	TGTGCCAGCAGCTCTAGCGGGAGGGCCAATGAGCAGTTCTTC	CASSSSGRANEQFF
TRBV3-1/TRBV3-2	-	TRBJ1-1	-	TGTGCCAGCAGCCCGTCCGGGGTAAGTGATGAAGCTTTCTTT	CASSPSGVSDEAFF
TRBV5-1	-	TRBJ2-7	-	TGCGCCAGCAGCTCCTACCCTCCGGGGTTAGGGATCTACGAGCAGTACTTC	CASSSYPPGLGIYEQYF
TRBV7-9	TRBD1	TRBJ2-7	few	TGTGCCAGCAGCTTGATACCGGTGGCAGGGGGCGAGCAGTACTTC	CASSLIPVAGGEQYF
TRBV7-2	TRBD2	TRBJ2-7	-	TGTGCCAGCAGCTTCAAAGCCCCTGGCGGGGGTGGAGGCGGGCAGTACTTC	CASSFKAPGGGGGGQYF
TRBV19	-	TRBJ1-1	-	TGTGCCAGCTTGGGGAGGGGCAATGTGAACACTGAAGCTTTCTTT	CASLGRGNVNTEAFF
TRBV19	-	TRBJ1-4	-	TGTGCCAGTAGTATTAGGGGGTCTAATGAAAAACTGTTTTTT	CASSIRGSNEKLFF
TRBV5-1	TRBD1	TRBJ1-1	-	TGCGCCAGCAGCTTGGAAAGGGGGCGAGGAGCTTTCTTT	CASSLERGRGAFF
TRBV18	TRBD2	TRBJ2-3	-	TGTGCCAGCTCACACCTCCAGCGGGGAAGCTCAGATACGCAGTATTTT	CASSHLQRGSSDTQYF
TRBV5-1	TRBD1	TRBJ1-1	-	TGCGCCAGCAGCTTGTCGGACAGGGACACTGAAGCTTTCTTT	CASSLSDRDTEAFF
TRBV2	-	TRBJ1-1	-	TGTGCCAGCACCCTTCGGAACACTGAAGCTTTCTTT	CASTLRNTEAFF
TRBV6-4	-	TRBJ2-3	-	TGTGCCAGCAGTGACAAAATTCGGGGAAGCACAGATACGCAGTATTTT	CASSDKIRGSTDTQYF
TRBV6-4	-	TRBJ1-2	-	TGTGCCAGCGTTCAACGGAGAGACGGCTACACCTTC	CASVQRRDGYTF
TRBV28	-	TRBJ1-4	-	TGTGCCAGCAGTGGCAGTACTAATGAAAAACTGTTTTTT	CASSGSTNEKLFF
TRBV7-9	TRBD1	TRBJ2-2	-	TGTGCCAGCAGCCTAAACAGGGGGAGCACCGGGGAGCTGTTTTTT	CASSLNRGSTGELFF
TRBV4-1	-	TRBJ1-5	-	TGCGCCAGCAGCCAAGTTGCAGGAAGCAATCAGCCCCAGCATTTT	CASSQVAGSNQPQHF
TRBV3-1/TRBV3-2	TRBD2	TRBJ2-7	-	TGTGCCAGCAGCCTCAGCCCCCTAGCGGGAGCCTCCTACGAGCAGTACTTC	CASSLSPLAGASYEQYF
TRBV1	-	TRBJ2-1	-	TGCACCAGCAGCCAATGCGGGACTAGCGGGAGCTCCTACAATGAGCAGTTCTTC	CTSSQCGTSGSSYNEQFF
TRBV9	TRBD2	TRBJ2-1	-	TGTGCCAGCAGCGCCGGGACTAGCGGGGTGGATGAGCAGTTCTTC	CASSAGTSGVDEQFF
TRBV5-1	-	TRBJ1-1	-	TGCGCCAGCAGCGCACAGGGGAACACTGAAGCTTTCTTT	CASSAQGNTEAFF
TRBV28	TRBD1	TRBJ2-7	once	TGTGCCAGCAGTCCGACAGGGGACTCCTACGAGCAGTACTTC	CASSPTGDSYEQYF
TRBV24-1	TRBD2	TRBJ2-1	-	TGTGCCACCAGTGATCCGTCACTAGCGGGAAACTACAATGAGCAGTTCTTC	CATSDPSLAGNYNEQFF
TRBV2	TRBD2	TRBJ2-3	few	TGTGCCAGCAGTGTGGGGGGGAGGGATACGCAGTATTTT	CASSVGGRDTQYF
TRBV3-1/TRBV3-2	TRBD1	TRBJ2-7	-	TGTGCCAGCAGCCAGGACAGGGGGATTCTGTACTTC	CASSQDRGILYF
TRBV7-8	TRBD1	TRBJ2-7	-	TGTGCCAGCAGCTTAGTTGTGACAGGGCAATACGAGCAGTACTTC	CASSLVVTGQYEQYF
TRBV7-8	-	TRBJ1-3	-	TGTGCCAGCAGCTTACAGGGTCCGCCTGGAAACACCATATATTTT	CASSLQGPPGNTIYF
TRBV6-5	TRBD1	TRBJ1-2	-	TGTGCCAGCCGCCCGGACAGGACCTATGGCTACACCTTC	CASRPDRTYGYTF
TRBV11-2	TRBD1	TRBJ1-1	-	TGTGCCAGCAGCACGTCCAAAGGACAGGGTGAAGCTTTCTTT	CASSTSKGQGEAFF
TRBV2	TRBD2	TRBJ2-5	-	TGTGCCAGCTCCCTGGACGGGAGGAATCGAGAGACCCAGTACTTC	CASSLDGRNRETQYF
TRBV30	TRBD2	TRBJ2-3	-	TGTGCCTGGGGCCAGACTAGCTCGGTAGCAGATACGCAGTATTTT	CAWGQTSSVADTQYF
TRBV4-1	-	TRBJ2-3	-	TGCGCCAGCAGCCTCACAGCGGTTCACGGTAGCACAGATACGCAGTATTTT	CASSLTAVHGSTDTQYF
TRBV4-1	-	TRBJ2-7	-	TGCGCCAGCAGCCAAGATAGTACACTAGGCAGAAACGAGCAGTACTTC	CASSQDSTLGRNEQYF
TRBV10-3	-	TRBJ1-2	-	TGTGCCATCAGCGCGGACAGCTATGGCTACACCTTC	CAISADSYGYTF
TRBV19	-	TRBJ2-7	-	TGTGCCAGTAGTACTACCTACGAGCAGTACTTC	CASSTTYEQYF
TRBV7-9	TRBD1	TRBJ1-2	once	TGTGCCAGCAGCTCAGTTACAGGGGGCGGCGGTGGAGGCTACACCTTC	CASSSVTGGGGGGYTF
TRBV29-1	TRBD1	TRBJ1-1	-	TGCAGCGTTGTCGGGACAGGGAGGAGTACTGAAGCTTTCTTT	CSVVGTGRSTEAFF
TRBV13	-	TRBJ1-6	-	TGTGCCAGCAGCTTACTACAGGGTATGAGGTCACCCCTCCACTTT	CASSLLQGMRSPLHF
TRBV5-5	TRBD1	TRBJ2-7	-	TGTGCCAGCAGCTATGACAGGGATTCGAGATACTACGAGCAGTACTTC	CASSYDRDSRYYEQYF
TRBV5-6	TRBD1	TRBJ1-2	once	TGTGCCAGCAGCTCGGGACAGTATGGCTACACCTTC	CASSSGQYGYTF
TRBV5-1	-	TRBJ2-1	-	TGCGCCAGCAGCTTGGGCTACCGCAATGAGCAGTTCTTC	CASSLGYRNEQFF
TRBV6-5	-	TRBJ2-5	-	TGTGCCAGCAAACTAATGGGAGAAGAGACCCAGTACTTC	CASKLMGEETQYF
TRBV10-3	-	TRBJ1-1	-	TGTGCCTCAGCCGAGGGTGAGAACACTGAAGCTTTCTTT	CASAEGENTEAFF
TRBV7-6	TRBD2	TRBJ2-2	-	TGTGCCAGACCGGGAGGGCCCGGGGAGCTGTTTTTT	CARPGGPGELFF
TRBV5-1	TRBD1	TRBJ1-6	once	TGCGCCAGCAGCTTGGCCCTGACAGGGGGTGGAATAAATTCACCCCTCCACTTT	CASSLALTGGGINSPLHF
TRBV3-1/TRBV3-2	-	TRBJ2-7	-	TGTGCCAGCAGCCCTGACGCGGGGTGGGCCTACGAGCAGTACTTC	CASSPDAGWAYEQYF
TRBV6-2/TRBV6-3	TRBD2	TRBJ2-7	-	TGTGCCAGCAGTTACTCGATGACTAGCGGGAGCGTTTACGAGCAGTACTTC	CASSYSMTSGSVYEQYF
TRBV27	-	TRBJ2-3	-	TGTGCCAGCAGTTTTCTACCAGGGATCGCAGATACGCAGTATTTT	CASSFLPGIADTQYF
TRBV5-1	TRBD1	TRBJ2-3	-	TGCGCCAGCAGACAACCGGGACAGGGGGTTACAGATACGCAGTATTTT	CASRQPGQGVTDTQYF
TRBV30	-	TRBJ1-2	-	TGTGCCTGGACCCCACGGGGGACTAACTATGGCTACACCTTC	CAWTPRGTNYGYTF
TRBV10-1	TRBD1	TRBJ2-1	-	TGCGCCAGCAGTGAACCGGGACAGGGGGCGAATGAGCAGTTCTTC	CASSEPGQGANEQFF
TRBV30	-	TRBJ2-3	-	TGTGCCTGGAGTGTACTGGGACAACGCACAGATACGCAGTATTTT	CAWSVLGQRTDTQYF